This entry lists 5 T cell receptor beta chains sequenced from one sample in a study of cytomegalovirus exposure and HLA in healthy donors. PCR was performed using 60 Vbeta and 13 Jbeta primers. The protocol was immunoSEQ multiplex PCR, while the TCRdb copy is restricted to in-frame clones and leaves out a portion. The table records 150,000 to 200,000 clones, around 77% of them present only once. The source material was PBMCs. These TCRs come from a woman aged 50 to 60 in good health and CMV-seropositive.

This chain connects TRBV27 to TRBJ2-7, with TRBD1 matching 8 bases. Germline CDR1 MNHEY, CDR2 SMNVEV (reference sequence). The CDR3 is 16 residues long. V gave up 2 bases and J gave up 3 bases; unmatched junction bases: 9. The CDR3 DNA reads TGTGCCAGCAGTTTACGGGCAGGGGGCCTGTTCTACGAGCAGTACTTC. This sequence encodes CASSLRAGGLFYEQYF.

J is TRBJ1-2 and V is TRBV15; D remains ambiguous. This CDR3 is built from 13 residues. V was shortened by 4 bases and J by 5 bases, with 11 bases between the two germline ends. Germline-derived CDR1 and CDR2 are LNHNV and YYDKDF (reference sequence). The CDR3, as DNA: TGTGCCACCAGCACCGTCGCGGATTATGGCTACACCTTC. It specifies CATSTVADYGYTF.

Comment on this clone: The sample carries other DNA sequences with the same CDR3. J is TRBJ1-4 and V is TRBV7-9, with D perhaps matching TRBD1 (6 bases). Germline V lookup: CDR1 SEHNR, CDR2 FQNEAQ (reference sequence). Trimming stripped 5 bases from V and 8 bases from J, with 15 bases between. The CDR3 consists of 14 residues. The CDR3 is CASSIGTRIEKLFF. The CDR3, as DNA: TGTGCCAGCAGCATCGGGACACGTATAGAAAAACTGTTTTTT.

This chain joins TRBV7-2 and TRBJ1-4; TRBD1 aligns across 9 bases. Per the germline V gene, CDR1 is SGHTA and CDR2 is FQGNSA. The CDR3 is 14 residues long. Unmatched junction bases numbered 6, after V lost 5 bases and J lost 8 bases. The CDR3 sequence: CASSVGTGIEKLFF. DNA for the CDR3: TGTGCCAGCAGCGTCGGGACAGGGATAGAAAAACTGTTTTTT.

The chain carries TRBV14 and TRBJ1-2, with TRBD1 matching 8 bases. The CDR3 has 12 residues. The trim removed 4 bases at V and 8 bases at J, leaving 3 bases unmatched. Germline V gene lookup returns CDR1 SGHDN and CDR2 FVKESK. This CDR3 is CASSRRGLGYTF. The CDR3 DNA sequence: TGTGCCAGCAGCCGCAGGGGGCTAGGCTACACCTTC. Full variable domain (outside the CDR3, taken from reference TRBV14 and TRBJ1-2): EAGVTQFPSHSVIEKGQTVTLRCDPISGHDNLYWYRRVMGKEIKFLLHFVKESKQDESGMPNNRFLAERTGGTYSTLKVQPAELEDSGVYFCASSRRGLGYTFGSGTRLTVV.